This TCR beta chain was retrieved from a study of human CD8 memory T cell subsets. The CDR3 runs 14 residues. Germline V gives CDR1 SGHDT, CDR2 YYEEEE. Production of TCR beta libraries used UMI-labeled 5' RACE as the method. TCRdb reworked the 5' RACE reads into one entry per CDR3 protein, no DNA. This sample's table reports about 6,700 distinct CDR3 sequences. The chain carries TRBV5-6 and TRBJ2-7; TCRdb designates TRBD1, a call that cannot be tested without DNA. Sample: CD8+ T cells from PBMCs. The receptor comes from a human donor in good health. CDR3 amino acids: CASSLPRERYEQYF.